Listed below are T cell receptor beta chains from one sample, sequenced in a study of T cells in Graves' hyperthyroidism and ophthalmopathy. MiXCR, applied by TCRdb to the multiplex PCR reads, yields one record per CDR3 protein. The data contain a few hundred thousand distinct CDR3 sequences, about a sixth of them seen just once; the ten biggest clones take up approximately 7.5%. Sequenced input: blood. These receptors were taken from a woman aged 18-35 years with Graves' hyperthyroidism. CDR3s include the opening cysteine and the closing phenylalanine or tryptophan. A D gene is named only where the DNA matches it firmly. Part of the rows lack a size; the others show once, few, many or a class for expanded clones.

d_call cdr3_length j_call clone_size v_call cdr3_aa cdr3_nt
. 13 TRBJ2-1 . TRBV19 CASSIRVVHEQFF TGTGCCAGTAGTATACGAGTTGTCCATGAGCAGTTCTTC
TRBD2 16 TRBJ2-1 many TRBV28 CASSLATSAAFEEQFF TGTGCCAGCAGTTTAGCGACTAGCGCGGCGTTCGAGGAGCAGTTCTTC
. 13 TRBJ2-1 . TRBV11-2 CASSLERTGEQFF TGTGCCAGCAGCTTAGAGCGAACAGGAGAGCAGTTCTTC
TRBD1 14 TRBJ1-5 . TRBV30 CAWSGTGGVRPQHF TGTGCCTGGAGTGGGACAGGGGGCGTTAGGCCCCAGCATTTT
TRBD1 21 TRBJ2-6 few TRBV27 CASSSYGSTGGFGSGANVLTF TGTGCCAGCAGTTCGTATGGGAGTACAGGGGGCTTTGGCTCTGGGGCCAACGTCCTGACTTTC
. 13 TRBJ2-1 many TRBV20-1 CSVGESSGNEQFF TGCAGTGTCGGGGAGTCCAGCGGCAATGAGCAGTTCTTC
TRBD1 13 TRBJ1-1 many TRBV20-1 CSAINRGYTEAFF TGCAGTGCAATAAACAGGGGGTACACTGAAGCTTTCTTT
. 14 TRBJ1-1 many TRBV20-1 CSASSVAGSTEAFF TGCAGTGCTAGTAGTGTGGCAGGGTCCACTGAAGCTTTCTTT
. 14 TRBJ2-7 many TRBV2 CASSDGDRPNEQYF TGTGCCAGCAGTGATGGAGACCGCCCAAACGAGCAGTACTTC
TRBD1 16 TRBJ1-6 few TRBV4-2 CASSPRPDRGNSPLHF TGTGCCAGCAGCCCCCGCCCCGACAGGGGGAACTCACCCCTCCACTTT
TRBD1 13 TRBJ1-1 many TRBV29-1 CSVSGQPNTEAFF TGCAGCGTGTCGGGACAGCCGAACACTGAAGCTTTCTTT
. 14 TRBJ2-2 many TRBV5-1 CASRVVLLGGELFF TGCGCCAGCAGAGTGGTACTACTGGGCGGGGAGCTGTTTTTT
TRBD1 16 TRBJ2-2 many TRBV5-1 CASSSNPQGFTGELFF TGCGCCAGCAGCTCGAACCCACAGGGGTTCACCGGGGAGCTGTTTTTT
. 13 TRBJ2-7 many TRBV5-1 CASREGASYEQYF TGCGCCAGCAGGGAGGGGGCTTCCTACGAGCAGTACTTC
. 15 TRBJ2-3 many TRBV3-1 CASSQDTARTDTQYF TGTGCCAGCAGCCAAGATACAGCTCGCACAGATACGCAGTATTTT
TRBD2 13 TRBJ2-2 . TRBV29-1 CSGTSGSTGELFF TGCAGCGGCACTAGCGGGAGCACCGGGGAGCTGTTTTTT
TRBD1 15 TRBJ1-2 . TRBV6-1 CASSIQTGGGYGYTF TGTGCCAGCAGTATACAGACAGGGGGCGGCTATGGCTACACCTTC
. 12 TRBJ2-5 . TRBV20-1 CSARKRSETQYF TGCAGTGCTAGAAAGCGTTCCGAGACCCAGTACTTC
TRBD1 15 TRBJ1-2 many TRBV3-1 CASSQTTGRDYGYTF TGTGCCAGCAGCCAAACGACAGGGAGGGACTATGGCTACACCTTC
. 13 TRBJ1-5 many TRBV20-1 CSARVGGNQPQHF TGCAGTGCTAGAGTGGGAGGGAATCAGCCCCAGCATTTT
. 13 TRBJ2-1 many TRBV2 CASSDDGGDEQFF TGTGCCAGCAGTGACGACGGGGGAGATGAGCAGTTCTTC
TRBD1 15 TRBJ2-1 many TRBV28 CASSLRTGAYNEQFF TGTGCCAGCAGTTTGAGGACAGGGGCCTACAATGAGCAGTTCTTC
TRBD2 20 TRBJ2-1 many TRBV7-8 CASSPKGLAGDRGSYNEQFF TGTGCCAGCAGCCCCAAGGGACTAGCGGGAGACCGCGGCTCCTACAATGAGCAGTTCTTC
. 12 TRBJ2-7 many TRBV12-5 CASGPDTYEQYF TGTGCTAGTGGCCCGGACACTTACGAGCAGTACTTC
TRBD2 14 TRBJ2-7 many TRBV7-9 CASDSGGEGIEQYF TGTGCCAGCGACAGCGGGGGAGAGGGAATCGAGCAGTACTTC
TRBD2 14 TRBJ2-1 . TRBV7-3 CASSLVGGINEQFF TGTGCCAGCAGCTTGGTGGGAGGGATCAATGAGCAGTTCTTC
. 14 TRBJ1-2 many TRBV2 CASSEREVGGGYTF TGTGCCAGCAGTGAAAGGGAGGTCGGGGGAGGCTACACCTTC
TRBD1 18 TRBJ1-1 many TRBV4-1 CASSQYELGQHMNTEAFF TGCGCCAGCAGCCAATATGAACTGGGACAGCATATGAACACTGAAGCTTTCTTT
TRBD1 17 TRBJ2-2 . TRBV19 CASSSYPGQRNTGELFF TGTGCCAGTAGTTCCTATCCGGGACAGCGAAACACCGGGGAGCTGTTTTTT
. 13 TRBJ2-3 . TRBV24-1 CATSASWRDTQYF TGTGCCACCAGTGCTAGCTGGCGGGATACGCAGTATTTT
TRBD1 13 TRBJ1-6 many TRBV20-1 CSAPSGDSSPLHF TGCAGTGCTCCGTCGGGGGACAGTTCACCCCTCCACTTT
. 15 TRBJ1-5 many TRBV9 CASSVGEGPNQPQHF TGTGCCAGCAGCGTAGGGGAGGGCCCAAATCAGCCCCAGCATTTT
TRBD1 13 TRBJ2-1 many TRBV20-1 CSARDRGVYEQFF TGCAGTGCTAGGGACAGGGGGGTCTATGAGCAGTTCTTC
TRBD2 16 TRBJ2-1 many TRBV10-3 CAISDNSGSSYNEQFF TGTGCCATCAGTGATAATAGCGGGAGTTCCTACAATGAGCAGTTCTTC
. 14 TRBJ2-1 many TRBV20-1 CSAIKGSSYNEQFF TGCAGTGCTATCAAGGGAAGCTCCTACAATGAGCAGTTCTTC
TRBD2 17 TRBJ2-7 . TRBV20-1 CSARPSSGRALGYEQYF TGCAGTGCTAGACCGTCTAGCGGGAGGGCCCTGGGGTACGAGCAGTACTTC
. 15 TRBJ2-5 . TRBV12-3/TRBV12-4 CASSHYGTAQETQYF TGTGCCAGCAGCCACTATGGGACGGCACAGGAGACCCAGTACTTC
TRBD1 19 TRBJ1-6 . TRBV24-1 CATSDSSSRDRGYNSPLHF TGTGCCACCAGTGATTCGTCATCCCGGGACAGGGGATATAATTCACCCCTCCACTTT
. 13 TRBJ2-7 many TRBV20-1 CSASAGRAYEQYF TGCAGTGCTAGTGCAGGCAGGGCCTACGAGCAGTACTTC
. 15 TRBJ1-3 many TRBV15 CATSREGIPGNTIYF TGTGCCACCAGCAGAGAAGGGATCCCTGGAAACACCATATATTTT
. 12 TRBJ1-6 many TRBV12-3/TRBV12-4 CASNQGNSPLHF TGTGCCAGCAATCAGGGAAATTCACCCCTCCACTTT
. 13 TRBJ1-3 many TRBV3-1 CASSQEEGNTIYF TGTGCCAGCAGCCAAGAGGAGGGAAACACCATATATTTT
TRBD2 16 TRBJ2-3 few TRBV12-3/TRBV12-4 CASSMRLPGGTDTQYF TGTGCCAGCAGTATGAGACTCCCGGGGGGAACAGATACGCAGTATTTT
. 14 TRBJ1-3 many TRBV12-3/TRBV12-4 CASKSGFSGNTIYF TGTGCCAGCAAGTCAGGGTTCTCTGGAAACACCATATATTTT